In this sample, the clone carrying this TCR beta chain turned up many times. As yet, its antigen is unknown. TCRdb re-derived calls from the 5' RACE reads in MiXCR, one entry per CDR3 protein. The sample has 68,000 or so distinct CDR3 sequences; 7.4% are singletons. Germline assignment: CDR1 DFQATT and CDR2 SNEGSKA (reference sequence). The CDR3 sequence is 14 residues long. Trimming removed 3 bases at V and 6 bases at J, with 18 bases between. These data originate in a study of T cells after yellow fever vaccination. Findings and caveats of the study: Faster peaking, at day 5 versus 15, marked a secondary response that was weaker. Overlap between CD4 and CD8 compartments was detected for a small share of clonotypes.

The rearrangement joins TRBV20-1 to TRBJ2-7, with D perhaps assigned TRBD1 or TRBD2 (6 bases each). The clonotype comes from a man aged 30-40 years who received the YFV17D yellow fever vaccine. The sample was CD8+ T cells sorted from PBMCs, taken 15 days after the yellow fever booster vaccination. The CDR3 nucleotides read TGCAGTGCTAGCCCTACTAGCAGGGGAGGCGAGCAGTACTTC. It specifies CSASPTSRGGEQYF.